Listed here is a single T cell receptor beta chain. Antigen specificity is unknown. The V and J ends lost 4 bases and 1 base respectively, with 14 bases between them. This CDR3 contains 16 residues. Germline CDR1 and CDR2: SGHRS and YFSETQ. The sample comes from a study of cytomegalovirus exposure and HLA in healthy donors. PCR was performed using 60 Vbeta and 13 Jbeta primers. Assay used: immunoSEQ multiplex PCR; TCRdb lists only in-frame clones, some missing. The sample has some 150,000 clones, approximately 63% seen once. Study results and caveats: Accurate prediction of most subjects' HLA-A and HLA-B alleles from TCR beta sequences was reported. Specificity for CMV antigens was confirmed in vitro for three of the CMV-associated chains. Cytomegalovirus-associated status was assigned to 150 or so TCR beta chains.

The chain employs TRBV5-1 and TRBJ2-2, with D perhaps TRBD2 (5 bases). The TCR sequence derives from a woman aged 60 to 75 in good health and CMV-seropositive. The sequenced sample consisted of PBMCs. The CDR3 sequence: CASSPGRAGNTGELFF. For the CDR3, the DNA is TGCGCCAGCAGCCCCGGCCGGGCGGGGAACACCGGGGAGCTGTTTTTT.